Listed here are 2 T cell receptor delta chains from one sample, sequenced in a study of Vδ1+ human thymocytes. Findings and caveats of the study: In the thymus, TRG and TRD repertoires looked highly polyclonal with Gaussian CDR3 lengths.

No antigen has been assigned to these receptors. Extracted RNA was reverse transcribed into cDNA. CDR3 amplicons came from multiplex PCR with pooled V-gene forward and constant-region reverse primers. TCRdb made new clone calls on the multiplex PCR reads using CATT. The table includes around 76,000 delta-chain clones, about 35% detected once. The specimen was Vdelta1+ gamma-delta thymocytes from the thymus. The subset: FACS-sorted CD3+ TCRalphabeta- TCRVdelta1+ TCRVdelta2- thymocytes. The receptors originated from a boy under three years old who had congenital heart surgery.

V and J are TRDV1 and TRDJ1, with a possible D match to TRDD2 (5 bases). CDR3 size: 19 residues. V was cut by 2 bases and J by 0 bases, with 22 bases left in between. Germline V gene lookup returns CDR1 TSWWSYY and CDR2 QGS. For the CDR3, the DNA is TGTGCTCTTGGGGAAGTCCTTCGCCGCAAGTCAGGGTACACCGATAAACTCATCTTT. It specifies CALGEVLRRKSGYTDKLIF.

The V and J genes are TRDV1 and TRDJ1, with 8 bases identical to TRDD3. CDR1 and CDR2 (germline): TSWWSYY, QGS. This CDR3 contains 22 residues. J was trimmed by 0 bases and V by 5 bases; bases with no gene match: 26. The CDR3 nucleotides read TGTGCTCTTGGGATTCCTAACTTAGTGAGATACTGGGGGGGCCAGTACACCGATAAACTCATCTTT. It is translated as CALGIPNLVRYWGGQYTDKLIF.